These 13 T cell receptor beta chains originate from one sample sequenced in a study of identical twins. Each CDR3 protein is one row after TCRdb ran MiXCR on the 5' RACE reads. The sample has 400,000 to 550,000 distinct CDR3 sequences; 22% are singletons. These data were also reused for a study on T cells expressing NK-cell markers.

Sequencing input: CD4+ T cells sorted from blood. Every receptor here comes from a woman aged 18-29 years in good health.

This clonotype showed up just a few times. V and J are TRBV2 and TRBJ2-1; a possible D gene is TRBD1 (5 bases). Germline V gene lookup returns CDR1 SNHLY and CDR2 FYNNEI. The V gene lost 10 bases and the J gene lost 2 bases, with 21 bases spanning the gap. This CDR3 comprises 16 residues. CDR3 DNA sequence: TGTGCCATCCCCAGGGTAGGCCCCCTAACCTACAATGAGCAGTTCTTC. It specifies CAIPRVGPLTYNEQFF.

This clonotype was counted between two and nine times. The chain has TRBV12-3 or TRBV12-4 and TRBJ1-5; weak D call: TRBD1 (6 bases). Trimming shortened V by 2 bases and J by 4 bases, and 12 bases separated the two germline ends. The CDR3 totals 15 residues. CDR3 coding DNA: TGTGCCAGCAGTTTATCTCGAGGGGGAAATCAGCCCCAGCATTTT. It yields the protein CASSLSRGGNQPQHF.

This clonotype has more than one count but fewer than ten. The chain links TRBV12-3 or TRBV12-4 to TRBJ1-5; no clear D gene. V shed 5 bases and J shed 5 bases, with 16 bases lying between them. The CDR3 has 15 amino acids. The CDR3 DNA sequence: TGTGCCAGCAGTGCTCGCTGGGGTACGGATCAGCCCCAGCATTTT. Translation gives CASSARWGTDQPQHF.

The chain uses TRBV3-1 and TRBJ2-7; perhaps D is TRBD1 or TRBD2 (6 bases each). Deletions cut 3 bases from V and 7 bases from J, with 19 bases between. Germline CDR1 reads LGHDT; CDR2 reads YNNKEL (reference sequence). This CDR3 has 15 amino acids. CDR3 bases: TGTGCCAGCAGCCACGGGGGCGGAGCCCTTCGGGAGCAGTACTTC. This sequence encodes CASSHGGGALREQYF.

This clonotype was seen many times. This chain joins TRBV11-1 and TRBJ2-1; D is perhaps TRBD2 (6 bases). Germline lookup yields CDR1 SGHAT and CDR2 FQDESV (reference sequence). This CDR3 has 13 residues. The V end was cut by 5 bases, the J end by 5 bases, with 10 bases between. In nucleotides, the CDR3 is TGTGCCAGCAGCCCAGGACTAAACAATGAGCAGTTCTTC. It encodes CASSPGLNNEQFF.

In its sample, this clonotype was seen once. DNA for the CDR3: TGTGCCAGCAGAAACACCTGGGACAGTAGAACCGGGGAGCTGTTTTTT. This translates into CASRNTWDSRTGELFF. This rearrangement joins TRBV27 to TRBJ2-2; 7 bases agree with TRBD1. This CDR3 contains 16 residues. With V trimmed by 6 bases and J by 5 bases, 12 bases remained unmatched. Germline assignment: CDR1 MNHEY and CDR2 SMNVEV (reference sequence).

The CDR3 sequence is CASSLGQRGASTQYF. The CDR3 bases are TGTGCCAGCAGCTTAGGCCAGCGGGGGGCGTCGACCCAGTACTTC. The chain employs TRBV11-2 and TRBJ2-5; 9 bases are shared with TRBD2. V was clipped by 1 base and J by 7 bases; unmatched bases: 7. Germline V lookup: CDR1 SGHAT, CDR2 FQNNGV. The length of the CDR3 is 15 residues.

This clonotype was found a few times. The J gene is TRBJ1-3, the V gene TRBV16; 9 positions agree with TRBD1. Germline V CDR1 and CDR2: KGHSY, FQNENV. CDR3 size: 13 residues. The V gene end was trimmed by 4 bases and the J gene end by 7 bases; junction bases not matched to a gene: 2. The CDR3 reads CASSRGQGNTIYF. The CDR3 DNA follows: TGTGCCAGCAGCCGAGGACAGGGGAACACCATATATTTT. Complete variable domain (other parts from reference TRBV16 and TRBJ1-3): GEEVAQTPKHLVRGEGQKAKLYCAPIKGHSYVFWYQQVLKNEFKFLISFQNENVFDETGMPKERFSAKCLPNSPCSLEIQATKLEDSAVYFCASSRGQGNTIYFGEGSWLTVV.

This rearrangement joins TRBV29-1 to TRBJ2-3; D ambiguous. CDR1 is SQVTM and CDR2 is ANQGSEA in the germline V gene. The V and J ends lost 5 bases and 3 bases respectively, with 6 bases between them. There are 11 residues in the CDR3. The CDR3 bases are TGCAGCGTTTTCCGGACAGATACGCAGTATTTT. It yields the protein CSVFRTDTQYF.

This clonotype was seen only a few times. The chain combines TRBV6-5 with TRBJ1-2; the D is unclear. Germline V gene sequence: CDR1 MNHEY, CDR2 SVGAGI. Trimming pared 2 bases from V and 6 bases from J, leaving 7 bases between. CDR3 length equals 12 residues. CDR3 sequence reads: CASSYGPNGYTF. CDR3 nucleotide sequence: TGTGCCAGCAGTTACGGACCAAATGGCTACACCTTC.

This clonotype came up a few times. V is TRBV29-1 and J is TRBJ1-1, with D hard to call. CDR3 length equals 12 residues. The V and J ends lost 3 bases and 3 bases respectively, with 8 bases between them. Germline assignment: CDR1 SQVTM and CDR2 ANQGSEA. The CDR3 nucleotides read TGCAGCGTTGACGGCCGGTACACTGAAGCTTTCTTT. This translates into CSVDGRYTEAFF.

The V call is TRBV7-9, the J call TRBJ2-1; no clear D. This CDR3 spans 15 amino acids. V was clipped by 7 bases and J by 4 bases, with 17 bases between them. Germline CDR1 SEHNR, CDR2 FQNEAQ (reference sequence). The CDR3, as DNA: TGTGCCAGCACCCTCATGGTTCTCGCTTACAATGAGCAGTTCTTC. Amino acid sequence: CASTLMVLAYNEQFF.

The chain has TRBV20-1 and TRBJ2-7; 9 positions match TRBD1. Per the germline V gene, CDR1 is DFQATT and CDR2 is SNEGSKA (reference sequence). The trim removed 6 bases at V and 3 bases at J, leaving 12 bases unmatched. This CDR3 has 15 residues. DNA for the CDR3: TGCAGTGCCAGGGGGGAACAGGGACAGGGCTACGAGCAGTACTTC. Its protein is CSARGEQGQGYEQYF.